One and the same sample provided the 27 T cell receptor beta chains below, sequenced in a study of blood T cell repertoires in COVID-19. Clones were sequenced by immunoSEQ multiplex PCR, and TCRdb holds only the in-frame ones, with some missing. The sample has approximately 75,000 clones, more than 70% seen once. Specimen: peripheral blood. Receptors were obtained from an elderly man with acute or convalescent COVID-19.

This chain uses TRBV19 with TRBJ1-2; perhaps TRBD1 as D (6 bases). The germline CDR1 and CDR2 sequences are LNHDA and SQIVND (reference sequence). The CDR3 length is 12 residues. Trimming shortened V by 5 bases and J by 8 bases, and 12 bases separated the two germline ends. CDR3 loop: CASSPQGKGYTF. CDR3 DNA: TGTGCCAGTAGTCCCCAGGGGAAAGGCTACACCTTC.

The gene calls are TRBV11-3 and TRBJ2-2; D is perhaps TRBD1 (6 bases). Germline lookup yields CDR1 SGHNT and CDR2 YENEEA. Trimming removed 1 base at V and 6 bases at J, with 9 bases between. The CDR3 has 14 residues. The CDR3 here is CASSLGQGSGELFF. Written as DNA, the CDR3 is TGTGCCAGCAGCTTAGGTCAGGGGTCCGGGGAGCTGTTTTTT.

The chain has TRBV18 and TRBJ2-5; 8 bases agree with TRBD2. This CDR3 has 15 amino acids. The J segment lost 5 bases and the V segment lost 2 bases, leaving 7 bases of the junction unmatched. Germline CDR1 is KGHSH and CDR2 is LQKENI. The CDR3 coding sequence is TGTGCCAGCTCACCAGCGAGCGGGGGAGGGGAGACCCAGTACTTC. This translates into CASSPASGGGETQYF.

The chain employs TRBV5-8 and TRBJ2-6; D not certain. V was clipped by 10 bases and J by 4 bases, with 9 bases between them. CDR3 length: 12 residues. CDR1 and CDR2 from the germline V gene are SGHTS and YDEGEE. CDR3 in amino acids: CAPRWGANVLTF. The CDR3 DNA sequence: TGTGCCCCGAGGTGGGGGGCCAACGTCCTGACTTTC.

The gene calls are TRBV19 and TRBJ1-1; 8 nucleotides align to TRBD1. The junction had 2 bases not matched to a gene; V was cut back by 4 bases and J by 4 bases. There are 13 residues in the CDR3. Germline V gene sequence: CDR1 LNHDA, CDR2 SQIVND (reference sequence). DNA of the CDR3: TGTGCCAGTAGTAATACAGGGGGCACTGAAGCTTTCTTT. Its protein is CASSNTGGTEAFF. The full variable domain, with the rest looked up from reference TRBV19 and TRBJ1-1, is DGGITQSPKYLFRKEGQNVTLSCEQNLNHDAMYWYRQDPGQGLRLIYYSQIVNDFQKGDIAEGYSVSREKKESFPLTVTSAQKNPTAFYLCASSNTGGTEAFFGQGTRLTVV.

This clone has only one observation. This chain links TRBV7-6 with TRBJ1-1; D remains ambiguous. The CDR3 contains 15 residues. V was cut by 0 bases and J by 1 base, with 9 bases left in between. Germline lookup yields CDR1 SGHVS and CDR2 FNYEAQ. The CDR3 DNA reads TGTGCCAGCAGCTTAGCTGGCCCACCGAACACTGAAGCTTTCTTT. It yields the protein CASSLAGPPNTEAFF.

The V and J genes are TRBV2 and TRBJ1-1; weak D call: TRBD1 (5 bases). Germline V lookup: CDR1 SNHLY, CDR2 FYNNEI. Trimming took 6 bases from V and 3 from J, leaving 8 bases between them. The length of the CDR3 is 12 residues. CDR3 in DNA: TGTGCCAGCAGGCCAGGGTACACTGAAGCTTTCTTT. It codes for CASRPGYTEAFF.

The rearrangement links TRBV7-3 to TRBJ2-7, with D tentatively TRBD2 (6 bases). The CDR3 is made up of 15 amino acids. V was cut by 2 bases and J by 4 bases, with 15 bases left in between. The germline V gene has CDR1 SGHTA and CDR2 FQGTGA. The CDR3 DNA is TGTGCCAGCAGCTTAGGAGGAGGGTCTCAGTACGAGCAGTACTTC. It is translated as CASSLGGGSQYEQYF.

The chain links TRBV9 to TRBJ2-7; weak D call: TRBD2 (6 bases). The germline V gene encodes CDR1 SGDLS and CDR2 YYNGEE. This CDR3 has 17 residues. V lost 0 bases, J lost 0 bases, and 16 bases lay in between. CDR3 sequence reads: CASSVAEAGPSSYEQYF. The CDR3 nucleotides are TGTGCCAGCAGCGTAGCTGAGGCGGGACCGTCCTCCTACGAGCAGTACTTC. Full variable domain (outside the CDR3, taken from reference TRBV9 and TRBJ2-7): DSGVTQTPKHLITATGQRVTLRCSPRSGDLSVYWYQQSLDQGLQFLIQYYNGEERAKGNILERFSAQQFPDLHSELNLSSLELGDSALYFCASSVAEAGPSSYEQYFGPGTRLTVT.

The chain carries TRBV4-1 and TRBJ1-3; D not certain. CDR1 is MGHRA and CDR2 is YSYEKL in the germline V gene. Trimming pared 4 bases from V and 0 bases from J, leaving 13 bases between. This CDR3 spans 16 amino acids. The CDR3 sequence is CASSRDAVSSGNTIYF. The CDR3 nucleotides read TGCGCCAGCAGCCGTGACGCGGTCTCCTCTGGAAACACCATATATTTT.

V usage is TRBV5-6 and J usage is TRBJ2-5, with D maybe TRBD2 (6 bases). V gave up 1 base and J gave up 7 bases, with 20 bases separating them. The length of the CDR3 is 16 residues. CDR1 is SGHDT, CDR2 YYEEEE, per germline. The CDR3 DNA sequence: TGTGCCAGCAGCTTGAATCCGGGAGCCGTCCCAGGGACCCAGTACTTC. Residues: CASSLNPGAVPGTQYF. The whole variable domain, filled in from reference TRBV5-6 and TRBJ2-5, reads DAGVTQSPTHLIKTRGQQVTLRCSPKSGHDTVSWYQQALGQGPQFIFQYYEEEERQRGNFPDRFSGHQFPNYSSELNVNALLLGDSALYLCASSLNPGAVPGTQYFGPGTRLLVL.

CDR3 bases: TGTGCCAGCAGCTCGGACAGGGGTCAGCCCCAGCATTTT. Protein product: CASSSDRGQPQHF. The chain joins TRBV11-1 to TRBJ1-5; TRBD1 aligns across 9 bases. Germline V CDR1 and CDR2: SGHAT, FQDESV (reference sequence). This CDR3 is built from 13 residues. Trimming cost V 4 bases and J 6 bases; bases outside gene matches: 1.

This chain links TRBV29-1 with TRBJ2-3; TRBD2 matches at 7 bases. Germline CDR1 SQVTM, CDR2 ANQGSEA. The CDR3 runs 14 residues. The trim removed 8 bases at V and 1 base at J, leaving 9 bases unmatched. CDR3 nucleotide sequence: TGCAGCCTGGGGGTAGCGGGCCGCACAGATACGCAGTATTTT. It yields the protein CSLGVAGRTDTQYF.

The chain combines TRBV5-1 with TRBJ1-2; 8 bases agree with TRBD1. Trimming at V came to 4 bases and at J to 8 bases, leaving 10 bases not matched to a gene. Germline V gene data show CDR1 as SGHRS and CDR2 as YFSETQ. The CDR3 contains 14 residues. The chain's CDR3 is CASSPLYRGDGYTF. In nucleotides, the CDR3 is TGCGCCAGCAGCCCGCTTTACAGGGGGGACGGCTACACCTTC.

This rearrangement joins TRBV6-5 to TRBJ2-4; the match to TRBD2 covers 8 bases. The CDR3 extends over 15 amino acids. V lost 6 bases to trimming and J lost 4 bases; unmatched junction nucleotides: 8. Germline CDR1 MNHEY, CDR2 SVGAGI. In DNA form, the CDR3 reads TGTGCCAGCAGCCCGGGAGGGTTGGGGAAAAACATTCAGTACTTC. It yields the protein CASSPGGLGKNIQYF.

The chain carries TRBV7-2 and TRBJ1-4; 7 positions agree with TRBD1. V shed 1 base and J 7 bases; nucleotides not matched to a gene: 6. Germline CDR1 is SGHTA and CDR2 is FQGNSA. The CDR3 is made up of 15 amino acids. CDR3 protein: CASSLVQGLGEKLFF. Written as DNA, the CDR3 is TGTGCCAGCAGCTTAGTACAGGGGTTAGGTGAAAAACTGTTTTTT. Complete variable domain (other parts from reference TRBV7-2 and TRBJ1-4): GAGVSQSPSNKVTEKGKDVELRCDPISGHTALYWYRQSLGQGLEFLIYFQGNSAPDKSGLPSDRFSAERTGGSVSTLTIQRTQQEDSAVYLCASSLVQGLGEKLFFGSGTQLSVL.

J is TRBJ2-7 and V is TRBV6-5; possibly TRBD1 for D (6 bases). CDR3 size: 12 residues. The V gene lost 6 bases and the J gene lost 2 bases, with 8 bases spanning the gap. Germline lookup yields CDR1 MNHEY and CDR2 SVGAGI. CDR3 sequence: CASRGGTYEQYF. The CDR3 DNA follows: TGTGCCAGCAGAGGGGGAACCTACGAGCAGTACTTC.

The chain uses TRBV7-6 and TRBJ1-4; a weak D match, TRBD1 (6 bases). There are 18 residues in the CDR3. Germline values: CDR1 SGHVS, CDR2 FNYEAQ. V lost 6 bases and J lost 6, with 26 bases in between. CDR3 region: CASSPTQGGVQVDEKLFF. CDR3 coding DNA: TGTGCCAGCAGTCCGACACAGGGAGGGGTCCAGGTAGATGAAAAACTGTTTTTT.

This clone appeared a single time. The chain carries TRBV10-3 and TRBJ2-7, with 7 nucleotides matching TRBD2. Germline CDR1 is ENHRY and CDR2 is SYGVKD. This CDR3 spans 12 amino acids. V was pared by 2 bases and J by 7 bases, with 2 bases of the junction left unmatched. This chain's CDR3 is CAISETGGEQYF. In DNA form, the CDR3 reads TGTGCCATCAGTGAGACGGGGGGAGAGCAGTACTTC.

CDR3: CASSGGQLAKNIQYF. The CDR3 nucleotides read TGTGCCAGCAGCGGGGGACAGCTAGCCAAAAACATTCAGTACTTC. The chain has TRBV9 and TRBJ2-4; the match to TRBD1 covers 7 bases. J was trimmed by 0 bases and V by 3 bases; bases with no gene match: 3. CDR1 and CDR2 (germline): SGDLS, YYNGEE. This CDR3 has 15 amino acids.

The chain combines TRBV19 with TRBJ2-3; 7 bases agree with TRBD2. The germline V gene has CDR1 LNHDA and CDR2 SQIVND (reference sequence). The CDR3 sequence is 20 residues long. With V trimmed by 6 bases and J by 0 bases, 21 bases remained unmatched. In DNA, the CDR3 is TGTGCCAGTAGCTACCCGGGCTTAGCGGGCTTTTCCTCTAGCACAGATACGCAGTATTTT. This translates into CASSYPGLAGFSSSTDTQYF.

The chain combines TRBV2 with TRBJ1-4; 11 nucleotides align to TRBD1. This CDR3 contains 15 residues. Germline V lookup: CDR1 SNHLY, CDR2 FYNNEI. Germline trimming cut 9 bases from V and 8 bases from J; bases unmatched to any gene: 11. CDR3 residues: CASNRDRGFNEKLFF. CDR3 DNA: TGTGCCAGTAATCGGGACAGGGGGTTTAACGAAAAACTGTTTTTT.

This chain joins TRBV7-3 and TRBJ2-7, with TRBD1 matching 8 bases. Germline values: CDR1 SGHTA, CDR2 FQGTGA. J gave up 1 base and V 5 bases, and 10 bases lay outside the gene matches. This CDR3 has 16 residues. CDR3 protein: CASSPGQGARSYEQYF. The DNA of the CDR3 is TGTGCCAGCAGCCCGGGCCAGGGGGCACGATCCTACGAGCAGTACTTC.

The chain recombines TRBV3-1 (or the pseudogene TRBV3-2) with TRBJ1-2; no clear D. Trimming took 0 bases from V and 7 from J, leaving 9 bases between them. This CDR3 is 13 amino acids long. CDR1 LGHDT and CDR2 YNNKEL come from the germline V gene (reference sequence). The CDR3 region is CASSQEGRGGYTF. Written as DNA, the CDR3 is TGTGCCAGCAGCCAAGAGGGTCGGGGTGGCTACACCTTC.

This sequence joins TRBV10-1 and TRBJ2-3; no reliable D call. V was cut by 3 bases and J by 4 bases, with 11 bases left in between. The germline gives CDR1 WNHNN, CDR2 SYGVQD (reference sequence). The CDR3 has 14 amino acids. The CDR3 loop is CASSDGVRPDTQYF. The CDR3 DNA reads TGCGCCAGCAGTGATGGAGTCAGACCAGATACGCAGTATTTT.

This clone was picked up one time. V gene TRBV11-2 combines with J gene TRBJ2-2; D call uncertain. Looked up from germline, CDR1 is SGHAT and CDR2 is FQNNGV. V lost 5 bases and J lost 1, with 2 bases in between. This CDR3 spans 12 amino acids. The CDR3 spells CASSQNTGELFF. CDR3 in DNA: TGTGCCAGCAGCCAGAACACCGGGGAGCTGTTTTTT.

V usage is TRBV5-1 and J usage is TRBJ1-4; 7 bases line up with TRBD1. Germline loops: CDR1 SGHRS, CDR2 YFSETQ. After removal of 3 bases from V and 7 bases from J, the junction contained 6 bases not matched to a gene. The CDR3 totals 14 residues. The CDR3 nucleotides are TGCGCCAGCAGCTACTACAGGGGTTCTGAAAAACTGTTTTTT. It yields the protein CASSYYRGSEKLFF.